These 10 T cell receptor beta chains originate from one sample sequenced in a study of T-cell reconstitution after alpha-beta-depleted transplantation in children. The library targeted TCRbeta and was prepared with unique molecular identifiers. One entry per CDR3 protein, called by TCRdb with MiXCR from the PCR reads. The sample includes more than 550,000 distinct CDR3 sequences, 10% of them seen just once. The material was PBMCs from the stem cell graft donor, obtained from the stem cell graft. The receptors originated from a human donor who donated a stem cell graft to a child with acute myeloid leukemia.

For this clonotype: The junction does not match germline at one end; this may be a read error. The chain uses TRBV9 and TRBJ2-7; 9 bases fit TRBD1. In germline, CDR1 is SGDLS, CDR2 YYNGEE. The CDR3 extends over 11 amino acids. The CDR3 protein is CASSGNRGHSF. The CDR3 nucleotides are TGTGCCAGCAGCGGAAACAGGGGGCATTCTTTC. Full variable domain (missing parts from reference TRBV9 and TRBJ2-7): DSGVTQTPKHLITATGQRVTLRCSPRSGDLSVYWYQQSLDQGLQFLIQYYNGEERAKGNILERFSAQQFPDLHSELNLSSLELGDSALYFCASSGNRGHSFGPGTRLTVT.

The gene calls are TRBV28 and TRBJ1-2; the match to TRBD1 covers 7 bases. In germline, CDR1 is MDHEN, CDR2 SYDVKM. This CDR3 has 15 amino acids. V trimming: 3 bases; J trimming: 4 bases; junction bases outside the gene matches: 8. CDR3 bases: TGTGCCAGCAGTTTGGGTCTCGGGACAGCCTATGGCTACACCTTC. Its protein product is CASSLGLGTAYGYTF.

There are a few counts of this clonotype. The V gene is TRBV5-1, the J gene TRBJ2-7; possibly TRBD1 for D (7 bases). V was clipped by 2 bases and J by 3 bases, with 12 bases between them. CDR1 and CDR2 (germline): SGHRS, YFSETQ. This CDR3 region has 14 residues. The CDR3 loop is CASSFGGGHYEQYF. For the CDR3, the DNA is TGCGCCAGCAGCTTTGGAGGGGGCCACTACGAGCAGTACTTC. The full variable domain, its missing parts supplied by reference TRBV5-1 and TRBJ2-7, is KAGVTQTPRYLIKTRGQQVTLSCSPISGHRSVSWYQQTPGQGLQFLFEYFSETQRNKGNFPGRFSGRQFSNSRSEMNVSTLELGDSALYLCASSFGGGHYEQYFGPGTRLTVT.

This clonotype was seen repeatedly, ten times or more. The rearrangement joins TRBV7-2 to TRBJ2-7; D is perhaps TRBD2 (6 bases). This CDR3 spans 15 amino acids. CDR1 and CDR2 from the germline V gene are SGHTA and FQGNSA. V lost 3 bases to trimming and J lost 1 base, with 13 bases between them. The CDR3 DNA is TGTGCCAGCAGCTTGGGAGGAGGGCGTTCCTACGAGCAGTACTTC. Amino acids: CASSLGGGRSYEQYF.

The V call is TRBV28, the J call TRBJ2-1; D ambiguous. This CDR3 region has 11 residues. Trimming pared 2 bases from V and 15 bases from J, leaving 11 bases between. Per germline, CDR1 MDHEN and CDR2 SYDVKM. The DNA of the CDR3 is TGTGCCAGCAGTTTACAGGCCGTATGGTTCTTC. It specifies CASSLQAVWFF.

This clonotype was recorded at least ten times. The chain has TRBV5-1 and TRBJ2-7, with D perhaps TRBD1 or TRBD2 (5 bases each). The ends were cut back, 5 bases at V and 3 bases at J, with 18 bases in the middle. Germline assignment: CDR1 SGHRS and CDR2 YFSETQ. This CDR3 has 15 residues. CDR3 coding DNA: TGCGCCAGCAGGGATGACAGTCTCGGGATCTACGAGCAGTACTTC. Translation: CASRDDSLGIYEQYF.

Here the CDR3 reads CSAIRPHTPGDMEKLFF. The CDR3 nucleotides read TGCAGTGCAATTAGACCCCACACCCCAGGGGATATGGAAAAACTGTTTTTT. V usage is TRBV20-1 and J usage is TRBJ1-4; D may be TRBD1 (6 bases). This CDR3 contains 17 residues. V dropped 6 bases and J dropped 8 bases, with 28 bases sitting between them. Germline assignment: CDR1 DFQATT and CDR2 SNEGSKA (reference sequence).

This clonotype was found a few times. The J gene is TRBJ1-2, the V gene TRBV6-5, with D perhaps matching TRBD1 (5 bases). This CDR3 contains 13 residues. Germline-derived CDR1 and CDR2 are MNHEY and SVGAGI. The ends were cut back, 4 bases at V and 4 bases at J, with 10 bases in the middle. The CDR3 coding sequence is TGTGCCAGCAGTTCCCGGGACCGCTATGGCTACACCTTC. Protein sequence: CASSSRDRYGYTF.

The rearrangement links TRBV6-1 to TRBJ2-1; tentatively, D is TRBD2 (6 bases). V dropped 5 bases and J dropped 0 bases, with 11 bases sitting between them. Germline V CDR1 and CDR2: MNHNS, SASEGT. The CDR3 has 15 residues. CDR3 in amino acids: CASSIGTYSYNEQFF. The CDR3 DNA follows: TGTGCCAGCAGTATAGGGACTTACTCCTACAATGAGCAGTTCTTC.

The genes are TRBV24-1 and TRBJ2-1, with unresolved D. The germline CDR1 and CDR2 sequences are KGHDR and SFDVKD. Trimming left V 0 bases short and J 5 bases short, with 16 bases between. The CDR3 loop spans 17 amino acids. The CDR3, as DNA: TGTGCCACCAGTGATTTGCAATCCTCGACGGTGGACAATGAGCAGTTCTTC. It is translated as CATSDLQSSTVDNEQFF.